The rows below give T cell receptor beta chains drawn from one sample of a study of post-analysis software for immune sequencing data. TCRdb reprocessed the PCR reads via MiXCR and lists one record per CDR3 protein. Of 350,000 to 500,000 distinct CDR3 sequences detected, more than 30% appear once; the ten largest clones hold approximately 7.1%. The sample taken for sequencing was blood. Source of these receptors: a girl under 10 years old with multiple sclerosis. Each CDR3 is given with its conserved first and last residue. A D gene is named only where the DNA matches it firmly. Size is stated for part of the rows, as once, few or many counts, or as a class when the clone is expanded.

J gene,V gene,clone size,D gene,CDR3 protein,CDR3 DNA
TRBJ2-3,TRBV20-1,.,.,CSARDPYLDTQYF,TGCAGTGCTAGAGATCCCTATTTAGATACGCAGTATTTT
TRBJ2-7,TRBV28,few,.,CAAGGLLKTGEQYF,TGTGCCGCCGGGGGACTGTTGAAGACAGGCGAGCAGTACTTC
TRBJ1-3,TRBV28,.,.,CASSLEGGGNTIYF,TGTGCCAGCAGTTTAGAAGGGGGAGGAAACACCATATATTTT
TRBJ2-7,TRBV7-9,few,.,CASSNYRVAYEQYF,TGTGCCAGCAGCAACTACAGGGTCGCCTACGAGCAGTACTTC
TRBJ2-1,TRBV28,few,TRBD1,CASSFLRQGAYNEQFF,TGTGCCAGCAGTTTCTTACGGCAGGGGGCCTACAATGAGCAGTTCTTC
TRBJ1-1,TRBV6-5,.,.,CASCERRNTEAFF,TGTGCCAGTTGTGAACGGAGAAACACTGAAGCTTTCTTT
TRBJ2-5,TRBV6-2/TRBV6-3,once,.,CASTVPGPLRKTQYF,TGTGCCAGCACGGTTCCCGGGCCCCTTAGAAAGACCCAGTACTTC
TRBJ1-2,TRBV27,few,.,CASSPSTRHNSLYGYTF,TGTGCCAGCAGCCCATCCACTCGACACAATTCCTTGTATGGCTACACCTTC
TRBJ2-3,TRBV7-9,.,.,CASSSPPLFGLQDTQYF,TGTGCCAGCAGCTCACCCCCCCTCTTCGGGTTACAAGATACGCAGTATTTT
TRBJ2-3,TRBV20-1,.,.,CSATRGARLITDTQYF,TGCAGTGCTACCCGGGGGGCCCGACTAATCACAGATACGCAGTATTTT
TRBJ1-5,TRBV29-1,.,.,CSVAGHNQPQHF,TGCAGCGTTGCAGGGCACAATCAGCCCCAGCATTTT
TRBJ2-4,TRBV6-1,.,.,CASSDPKSGVQTKNIQYF,TGTGCCAGCAGTGACCCGAAAAGTGGAGTACAAACCAAAAACATTCAGTACTTC
TRBJ1-5,TRBV3-1,few,TRBD1,CASSQSGGLWSNQPQHF,TGTGCCAGCAGCCAATCAGGGGGCCTTTGGAGCAATCAGCCCCAGCATTTT
TRBJ2-1,TRBV12-5,few,TRBD2,CASGLAPGLAMGEQFF,TGTGCTAGTGGTTTGGCGCCGGGACTAGCGATGGGGGAGCAGTTCTTC
TRBJ2-7,TRBV7-9,.,.,CASSLALVPGQYF,TGTGCCAGCAGCTTAGCGCTAGTCCCCGGGCAGTACTTC
TRBJ2-7,TRBV12-3/TRBV12-4,few,.,CASTKQGYEQYF,TGTGCCAGCACTAAACAGGGCTACGAGCAGTACTTC
TRBJ2-2,TRBV7-2,.,.,CASIPAAVGVTGELFF,TGTGCCAGCATACCAGCGGCAGTCGGAGTCACCGGGGAGCTGTTTTTT
TRBJ2-7,TRBV3-1,few,TRBD2,CASSRTSGSLNYEQYF,TGTGCCAGCAGCCGTACTAGCGGGAGCCTAAACTACGAGCAGTACTTC
TRBJ2-2,TRBV20-1,.,.,CSATGGRATGELFF,TGCAGTGCTACCGGGGGGCGAGCCACCGGGGAGCTGTTTTTT
TRBJ1-2,TRBV12-3/TRBV12-4,.,TRBD1,CASSKSRDRANYGYTF,TGTGCCAGCAGCAAGTCCCGGGACAGGGCTAACTATGGCTACACCTTC
TRBJ2-3,TRBV12-3/TRBV12-4,few,TRBD1,CASGTGTDTQYF,TGTGCCAGCGGGACAGGCACAGATACGCAGTATTTT
TRBJ2-3,TRBV27,.,.,CASSSQATTDTQYF,TGTGCCAGCAGTTCCCAGGCCACCACAGATACGCAGTATTTT
TRBJ1-2,TRBV11-2,.,.,CASSLGFARYGYTF,TGTGCCAGCAGCTTAGGATTTGCCAGATATGGCTACACCTTC
TRBJ2-6,TRBV5-1,.,TRBD1,CASGTGDVLTF,TGCGCCAGCGGGACAGGGGACGTCCTGACTTTC
TRBJ2-1,TRBV12-3/TRBV12-4,.,TRBD2,CASSSGLAEFF,TGTGCCAGCAGTTCGGGACTAGCTGAGTTCTTC
TRBJ2-3,TRBV4-1,few,.,CASSQDFSYDTQYF,TGCGCCAGCAGCCAAGATTTTAGTTATGATACGCAGTATTTT
TRBJ1-2,TRBV6-5,.,.,CASSRTRGYGYTF,TGTGCCAGCAGCCGCACTCGGGGCTATGGCTACACCTTC
TRBJ1-1,TRBV12-3/TRBV12-4,few,.,CASRQQENTEAFF,TGTGCCAGCAGACAACAGGAGAACACTGAAGCTTTCTTT
TRBJ2-1,TRBV29-1,.,TRBD2,CSLSWGGREYNEQFF,TGCAGCCTAAGTTGGGGCGGGAGGGAATACAATGAGCAGTTCTTC
TRBJ2-3,TRBV25-1,.,.,CASSEKIGSGTDTQYF,TGTGCCAGCAGTGAGAAGATTGGTAGCGGAACAGATACGCAGTATTTT
TRBJ1-4,TRBV6-5,few,.,CASSYTDSRGEKLFF,TGTGCCAGCAGTTACACGGACAGCAGGGGTGAAAAACTGTTTTTT
TRBJ2-5,TRBV7-2,.,.,CASSLGLGGTQYF,TGTGCCAGCAGCTTAGGGCTAGGCGGGACCCAGTACTTC
TRBJ1-2,TRBV6-4,.,.,CASSERGGSYGYTF,TGTGCCAGCAGTGAGCGAGGCGGATCCTATGGCTACACCTTC
TRBJ1-2,TRBV9,few,.,CASSPQVGSNYGYTF,TGTGCCAGCAGCCCTCAGGTGGGCAGCAACTATGGCTACACCTTC
TRBJ2-5,TRBV5-1,few,TRBD1,CASSWGQGVQETQYF,TGCGCCAGCAGCTGGGGACAGGGGGTTCAAGAGACCCAGTACTTC
TRBJ2-1,TRBV7-9,.,.,CASSLAVYNEQFF,TGTGCCAGCAGCTTAGCCGTTTACAATGAGCAGTTCTTC
TRBJ2-1,TRBV2,few,TRBD2,CASSTSGGAYNEQFF,TGTGCCAGCAGTACTAGCGGGGGGGCCTACAATGAGCAGTTCTTC
TRBJ1-1,TRBV28,.,TRBD1,CASSWGQFEAFF,TGTGCCAGCAGTTGGGGACAGTTCGAAGCTTTCTTT
TRBJ2-1,TRBV6-2/TRBV6-3,.,.,CASSWDRPAEQFF,TGTGCCAGCAGTTGGGACCGCCCAGCAGAGCAGTTCTTC
TRBJ2-5,TRBV12-3/TRBV12-4,.,.,CASSTTRRGGETQYF,TGTGCCAGCAGTACGACTCGCAGGGGTGGGGAGACCCAGTACTTC
TRBJ1-5,TRBV10-3,.,.,CAISDGPNNQPQHF,TGTGCCATCAGTGACGGGCCCAACAACCAGCCCCAGCATTTT
TRBJ2-5,TRBV20-1,.,TRBD1,CSARSGQSQETQYF,TGCAGTGCTAGATCGGGACAGAGCCAAGAGACCCAGTACTTC
TRBJ1-1,TRBV13,.,.,CATGVQNTEAFF,TGTGCCACCGGGGTGCAGAACACTGAAGCTTTCTTT
TRBJ2-7,TRBV7-6,.,.,CASSLGPGGPLTQTYEQYF,TGTGCCAGCAGCTTAGGCCCTGGAGGACCCCTGACGCAGACTTACGAGCAGTACTTC
TRBJ2-7,TRBV7-2,many,TRBD1,CASSSRQGVREQYF,TGTGCCAGCAGCTCCCGACAGGGAGTACGGGAGCAGTACTTC
TRBJ1-1,TRBV5-1,few,.,CASSLLTAMNTEAFF,TGCGCCAGCAGCCTACTGACAGCTATGAACACTGAAGCTTTCTTT
TRBJ2-7,TRBV28,.,TRBD2,CASGTSGSSYEQYF,TGTGCCAGCGGAACTAGCGGAAGCTCCTACGAGCAGTACTTC
TRBJ2-6,TRBV12-3/TRBV12-4,.,.,CASSSQGTLKGANVLTF,TGTGCCAGCAGTTCCCAGGGGACGTTGAAGGGGGCCAACGTCCTGACTTTC
TRBJ2-3,TRBV6-5,few,TRBD2,CASSPGTSGTSTQYF,TGTGCCAGCAGTCCCGGGACTAGCGGGACGAGTACGCAGTATTTT
TRBJ2-1,TRBV27,.,.,CASSRRGNYNEQFF,TGTGCCAGCAGTCGACGGGGGAACTACAATGAGCAGTTCTTC
TRBJ2-7,TRBV7-8,.,.,CASSLRQKSPYEQYF,TGTGCCAGCAGCTTACGACAGAAAAGCCCCTACGAGCAGTACTTC
TRBJ2-3,TRBV10-1,.,TRBD1,CASGTGTGLDTQYF,TGCGCCAGCGGCACAGGGACAGGGCTAGATACGCAGTATTTT
TRBJ2-7,TRBV4-1,.,.,CASSQDSRRPSSYEQYF,TGCGCCAGCAGCCAAGATTCCCGGAGGCCGAGCTCCTACGAGCAGTACTTC
TRBJ2-7,TRBV7-2,.,TRBD1,CASSFQGAHEQYF,TGTGCCAGCAGCTTCCAGGGGGCCCACGAGCAGTACTTC
TRBJ2-1,TRBV29-1,.,.,CSVGQGTYNEQFF,TGCAGCGTGGGGCAGGGGACCTACAATGAGCAGTTCTTC
TRBJ2-1,TRBV20-1,few,TRBD2,CSASPSGRTTYNEQFF,TGCAGTGCTAGTCCTAGCGGCCGGACTACGTACAATGAGCAGTTCTTC
TRBJ2-5,TRBV28,.,.,CASSGTSEEETQYF,TGTGCCAGCAGTGGGACTTCCGAAGAAGAGACCCAGTACTTC
TRBJ2-5,TRBV3-1,few,TRBD2,CASSQVFSGDETQYF,TGTGCCAGCAGCCAAGTGTTTAGCGGGGACGAGACCCAGTACTTC
TRBJ2-6,TRBV6-6,.,TRBD1,CASSRTGAAGANVLTF,TGTGCCAGCAGTCGGACAGGGGCCGCAGGGGCCAACGTCCTGACTTTC
TRBJ2-7,TRBV20-1,few,TRBD1,CSARKDRLSYEQYF,TGCAGTGCTAGGAAGGACAGGCTCTCCTACGAGCAGTACTTC